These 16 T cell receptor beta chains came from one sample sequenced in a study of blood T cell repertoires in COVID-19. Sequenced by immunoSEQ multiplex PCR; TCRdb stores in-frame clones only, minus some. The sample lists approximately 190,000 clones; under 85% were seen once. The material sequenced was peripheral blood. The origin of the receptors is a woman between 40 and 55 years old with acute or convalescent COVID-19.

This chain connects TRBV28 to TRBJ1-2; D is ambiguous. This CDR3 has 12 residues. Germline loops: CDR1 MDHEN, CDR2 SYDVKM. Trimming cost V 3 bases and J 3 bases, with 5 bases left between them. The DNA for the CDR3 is TGTGCCAGCAGTTTGACACACTATGGCTACACCTTC. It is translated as CASSLTHYGYTF.

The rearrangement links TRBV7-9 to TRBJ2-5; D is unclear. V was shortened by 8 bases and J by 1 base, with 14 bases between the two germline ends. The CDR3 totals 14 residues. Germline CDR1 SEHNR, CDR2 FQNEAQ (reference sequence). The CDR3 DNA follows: TGTGCCAGCCAGAAAAGTCAGGCCCAAGAGACCCAGTACTTC. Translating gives CASQKSQAQETQYF.

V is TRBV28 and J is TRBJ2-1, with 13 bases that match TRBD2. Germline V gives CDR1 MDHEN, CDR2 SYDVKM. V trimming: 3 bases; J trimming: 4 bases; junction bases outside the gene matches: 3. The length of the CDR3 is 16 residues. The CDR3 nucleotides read TGTGCCAGCAGTTTGACTAGCGGGAGGCCGTACAATGAGCAGTTCTTC. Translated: CASSLTSGRPYNEQFF. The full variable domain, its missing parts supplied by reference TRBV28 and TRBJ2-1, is DVKVTQSSRYLVKRTGEKVFLECVQDMDHENMFWYRQDPGLGLRLIYFSYDVKMKEKGDIPEGYSVSREKKERFSLILESASTNQTSMYLCASSLTSGRPYNEQFFGPGTRLTVL.

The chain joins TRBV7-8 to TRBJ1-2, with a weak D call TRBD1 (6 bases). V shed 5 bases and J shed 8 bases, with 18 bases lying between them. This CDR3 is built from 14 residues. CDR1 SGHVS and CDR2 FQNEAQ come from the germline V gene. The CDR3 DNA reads TGTGCCAGCAGCCCCCACAGGGAAGTAGGGGGCTACACCTTC. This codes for CASSPHREVGGYTF. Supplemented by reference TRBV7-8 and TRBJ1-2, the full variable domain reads GAGVSQSPRYKVAKRGQDVALRCDPISGHVSLFWYQQALGQGPEFLTYFQNEAQLDKSGLPSDRFFAERPEGSVSTLKIQRTQQEDSAVYLCASSPHREVGGYTFGSGTRLTVV.

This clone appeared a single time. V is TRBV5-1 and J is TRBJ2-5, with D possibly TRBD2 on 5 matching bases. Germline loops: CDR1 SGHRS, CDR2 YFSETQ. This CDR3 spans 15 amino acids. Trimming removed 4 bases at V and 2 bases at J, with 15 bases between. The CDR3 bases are TGCGCCAGCAGCCTCCTGGAGGCAGGACAAGAGACCCAGTACTTC. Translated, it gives CASSLLEAGQETQYF.

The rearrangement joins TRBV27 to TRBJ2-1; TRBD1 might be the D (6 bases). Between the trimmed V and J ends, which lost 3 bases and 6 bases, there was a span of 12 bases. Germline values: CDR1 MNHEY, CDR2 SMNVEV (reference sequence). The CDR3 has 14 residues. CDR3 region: CASSFGGVGNEQFF. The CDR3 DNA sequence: TGTGCCAGCAGTTTTGGGGGCGTTGGCAATGAGCAGTTCTTC.

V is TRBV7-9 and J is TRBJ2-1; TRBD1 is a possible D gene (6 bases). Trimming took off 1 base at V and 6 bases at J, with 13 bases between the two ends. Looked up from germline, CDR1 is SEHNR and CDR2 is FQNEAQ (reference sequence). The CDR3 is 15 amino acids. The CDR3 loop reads CASSLDGTLRNEQFF. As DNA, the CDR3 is TGTGCCAGCAGCTTAGATGGGACATTACGCAATGAGCAGTTCTTC.

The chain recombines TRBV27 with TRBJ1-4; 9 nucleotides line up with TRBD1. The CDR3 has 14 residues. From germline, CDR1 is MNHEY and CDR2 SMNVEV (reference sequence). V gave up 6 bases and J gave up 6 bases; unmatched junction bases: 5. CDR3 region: CASRRGDRDEKLFF. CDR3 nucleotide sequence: TGTGCCAGCAGACGAGGGGACAGGGATGAAAAACTGTTTTTT.

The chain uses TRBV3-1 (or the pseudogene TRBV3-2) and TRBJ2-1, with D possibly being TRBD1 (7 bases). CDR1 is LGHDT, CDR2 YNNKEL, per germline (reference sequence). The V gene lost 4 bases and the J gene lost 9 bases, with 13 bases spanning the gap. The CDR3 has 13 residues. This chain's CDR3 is CASSPNQGGEQFF. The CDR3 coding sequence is TGTGCCAGCAGCCCGAATCAGGGGGGTGAGCAGTTCTTC.

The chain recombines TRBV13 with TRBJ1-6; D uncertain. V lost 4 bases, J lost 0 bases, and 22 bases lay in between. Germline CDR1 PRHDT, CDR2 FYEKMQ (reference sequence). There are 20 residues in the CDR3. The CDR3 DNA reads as TGTGCCAGCAGCTCGGAGGGAGGCGCTCGGTCGGGCTCCTATAATTCACCCCTCCACTTT. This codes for CASSSEGGARSGSYNSPLHF.

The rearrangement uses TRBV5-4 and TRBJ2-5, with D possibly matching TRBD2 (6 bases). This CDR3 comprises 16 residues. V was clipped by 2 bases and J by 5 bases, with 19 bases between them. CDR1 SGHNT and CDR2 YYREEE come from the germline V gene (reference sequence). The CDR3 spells CASSFGGISVGETQYF. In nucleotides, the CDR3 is TGTGCCAGCAGCTTCGGCGGGATCAGTGTCGGGGAGACCCAGTACTTC.

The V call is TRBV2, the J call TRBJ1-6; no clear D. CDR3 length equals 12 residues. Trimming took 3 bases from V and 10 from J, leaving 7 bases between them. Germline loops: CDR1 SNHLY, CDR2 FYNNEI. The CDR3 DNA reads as TGTGCCAGCAGTGAGCCCCGGTCACCCCTCCACTTT. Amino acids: CASSEPRSPLHF.

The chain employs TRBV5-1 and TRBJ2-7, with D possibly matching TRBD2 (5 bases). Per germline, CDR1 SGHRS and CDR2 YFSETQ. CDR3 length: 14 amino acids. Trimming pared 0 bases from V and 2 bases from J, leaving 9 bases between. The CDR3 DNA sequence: TGCGCCAGCAGCTTGGAGCGGACGACCTACGAGCAGTACTTC. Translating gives CASSLERTTYEQYF.

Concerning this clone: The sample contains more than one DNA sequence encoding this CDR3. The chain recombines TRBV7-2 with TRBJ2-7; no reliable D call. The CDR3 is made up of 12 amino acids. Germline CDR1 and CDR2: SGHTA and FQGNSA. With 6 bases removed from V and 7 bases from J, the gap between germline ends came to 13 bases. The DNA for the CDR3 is TGTGCCAGCAGTCCGCCCCGAGGTGAGCAGTACTTC. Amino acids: CASSPPRGEQYF.

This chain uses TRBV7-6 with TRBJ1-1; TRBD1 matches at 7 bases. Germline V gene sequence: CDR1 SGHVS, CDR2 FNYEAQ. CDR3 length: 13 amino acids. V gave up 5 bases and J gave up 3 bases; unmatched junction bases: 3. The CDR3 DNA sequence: TGTGCCAGCAGCATAGGACAGGACACTGAAGCTTTCTTT. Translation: CASSIGQDTEAFF.

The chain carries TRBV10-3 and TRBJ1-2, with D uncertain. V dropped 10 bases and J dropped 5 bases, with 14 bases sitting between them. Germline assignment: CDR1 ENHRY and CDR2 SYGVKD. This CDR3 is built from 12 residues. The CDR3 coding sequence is TGTGCCACCGGTGGGGAGATATATGGCTACACCTTC. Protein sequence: CATGGEIYGYTF.